This T cell receptor beta chain was retrieved from a study of OX40 agonist ivuxolimab in advanced cancers. Produced via immunoSEQ multiplex PCR; TCRdb's table is partial and in-frame only. The sample contains approximately 78,000 clones, roughly 86% of which appear only once. Germline CDR1 SGHTA, CDR2 FQGTGA. The CDR3 extends over 14 amino acids. The ends were cut back, 8 bases at V and 5 bases at J, with 15 bases in the middle. Comments on this clone: Its antigen is unknown.

General observations from the study: Expanded clones belonging to CD8+ T cells outnumbered, on average, those of CD4+. Clonal expansion from baseline to week 6 occurred in both CD4+ and CD8+ T cells.

The V gene is TRBV7-3, the J gene TRBJ2-2, with TRBD2 as a possible D gene (6 bases). The source is an adult with an advanced solid tumor such as melanoma, head and neck, liver or kidney cancer. Sequenced here: CD4+ or CD8+ T cells sorted from blood, sampled in a trial of the OX40 agonist ivuxolimab. CDR3 in DNA: TGTGCCAGCGGACCCGGGAGCACAACCGGGGAGCTGTTTTTT. It specifies CASGPGSTTGELFF.